What follows is one TCR beta chain and its context. Donors were healthy Caucasian individuals from Russia aged about 6 to 90. Together with a sample-barcoded 5' primer, a J-beta primer mix was included in a second PCR lasting roughly 6 to 12 cycles. Using its own MiXCR run on the 5' RACE reads, TCRdb lists one record per CDR3 protein. The sample consists of about 1.8 million distinct CDR3 sequences, about 49% of them appearing once. The sample belongs to a study of blood T cells in healthy people across ages. V gave up 4 bases and J gave up 4 bases; unmatched junction bases: 8. This CDR3 is 16 amino acids long. Per germline, CDR1 SQVTM and CDR2 ANQGSEA.

Sequencing was done on a sample of blood. The sequence was obtained from a woman aged 40 to 50 in good health. This chain joins TRBV29-1 and TRBJ1-6, with 9 positions matching TRBD1. This chain's CDR3 is CSVGADRGKYNSPLHF. In nucleotides, the CDR3 is TGCAGCGTTGGGGCGGACAGGGGAAAGTATAATTCACCCCTCCACTTT.